This T cell receptor (beta chain) comes out of a study of blood T cell repertoires in COVID-19. The wider study: Spain, Italy and the United States supplied samples that represented acute and convalescent COVID-19. Sample material is recorded as cDNA or gDNA derived from T cells, B-cell-depleted T cells, or PBMCs.

Authors' data handling: By means of reference gene primer amplification, nucleated cell counts were estimated. Produced via immunoSEQ multiplex PCR; TCRdb's table is partial and in-frame only. V and J calls and clone size are copied from that table; D and trimming were computed from the DNA. The sample records tens of thousands of clones, about 86% being singletons. This clone was found a few times. Sample: peripheral blood. This TCR was recovered from a man aged 50-59 years with active COVID-19.

CDR3 DNA: TGTGCCAGCGGCTACCGAATCCAGGCGCGACCTGGAAACACCATATATTTT. This encodes CASGYRIQARPGNTIYF. The rearrangement uses TRBV21-1 and TRBJ1-3; the table's D call, TRBD1, has no DNA check behind it. TRBV21-1 is labeled a pseudogene. The CDR3 sequence is 17 residues long.